The sequence of this T cell receptor beta chain was determined in a study of shared clonotypes between healthy human individuals. Study at large: Donors, aged 18 to 49, were a couple of women and a few men.

The V gene's germline CDR1 is DFQATT and CDR2 SNEGSKA (reference sequence). Trimming took off 7 bases at V and 4 bases at J, with 6 bases between the two ends. The CDR3 covers 10 residues. Clones were sequenced by immunoSEQ multiplex PCR, and TCRdb holds only the in-frame ones, with some missing. The sample carries millions of clones, approximately 92% recorded once. This TCR came from a man younger than 35 in good health. The source material was naive CD4+ T cells sorted from blood. Subset: CD45RA+ positively selected. The rearrangement joins TRBV20-1 to TRBJ2-3, with unresolved D. CDR3 protein: CSGQSDTQYF. CDR3 bases: TGCAGTGGCCAGTCAGATACGCAGTATTTT.